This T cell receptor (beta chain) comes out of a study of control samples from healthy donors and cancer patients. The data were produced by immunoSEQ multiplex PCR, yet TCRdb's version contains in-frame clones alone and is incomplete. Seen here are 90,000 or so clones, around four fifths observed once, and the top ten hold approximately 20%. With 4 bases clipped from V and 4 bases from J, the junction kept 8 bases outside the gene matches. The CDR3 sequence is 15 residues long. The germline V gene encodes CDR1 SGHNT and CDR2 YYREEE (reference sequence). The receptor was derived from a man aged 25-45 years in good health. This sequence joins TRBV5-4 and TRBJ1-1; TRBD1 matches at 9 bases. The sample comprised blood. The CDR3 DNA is TGTGCCAGCAGCATATACAGGGGGCTGGGCACTGAAGCTTTCTTT. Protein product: CASSIYRGLGTEAFF.